Listed below are T cell receptor beta chains from one sample, sequenced in a study of molecular identifiers for immune sequencing clone quantification. One entry per CDR3 protein, called by TCRdb with MiXCR from the PCR reads. Of more than 250,000 distinct CDR3 sequences listed, over 20% were seen once; the top ten hold approximately 0.8%. Source material: naive CD8+ T cells from blood, with Jurkat cell RNA spiked in. The receptor set was obtained from a human donor in good health. Some libraries in this study had Jurkat cell RNA spiked in. Both conserved end residues are part of each CDR3. Fields, in order: V gene, clone size, D gene, J gene, CDR3 protein, CDR3 DNA. The D gene is left open where the match is weak. Size tells how often a clone was seen (once, few, many) or the class of an expanded clone, and some rows leave it out.

V gene: TRBV6-5; clone size: few; D gene: -; J gene: TRBJ1-1; CDR3 protein: CASSPTGEGRMNTEAFF; CDR3 DNA: TGTGCCAGCAGCCCAACGGGGGAAGGACGGATGAACACTGAAGCTTTCTTT
V gene: TRBV19; clone size: -; D gene: TRBD1; J gene: TRBJ1-2; CDR3 protein: CASSSRTGTTNYGYTF; CDR3 DNA: TGTGCCAGTAGTTCAAGGACAGGGACTACTAACTATGGCTACACCTTC
V gene: TRBV27; clone size: many; D gene: -; J gene: TRBJ1-1; CDR3 protein: CASSSLQGRDTEAFF; CDR3 DNA: TGTGCCAGCAGTTCCCTACAGGGACGGGACACTGAAGCTTTCTTT
V gene: TRBV4-3; clone size: many; D gene: TRBD2; J gene: TRBJ2-3; CDR3 protein: CASSQDYSGELTDTQYF; CDR3 DNA: TGCGCCAGCAGCCAAGACTATAGCGGGGAGCTCACAGATACGCAGTATTTT
V gene: TRBV19; clone size: -; D gene: -; J gene: TRBJ2-7; CDR3 protein: CASQENYEQYF; CDR3 DNA: TGTGCCAGTCAGGAGAACTACGAGCAGTACTTC
V gene: TRBV7-2; clone size: many; D gene: TRBD2; J gene: TRBJ2-1; CDR3 protein: CASSLTPRTSGGNEQFF; CDR3 DNA: TGTGCCAGCAGCTTAACCCCCCGGACTAGCGGGGGCAATGAGCAGTTCTTC
V gene: TRBV6-1; clone size: many; D gene: -; J gene: TRBJ1-1; CDR3 protein: CASSDQGNRAFF; CDR3 DNA: TGTGCCAGCAGTGACCAGGGTAATCGGGCTTTCTTT
V gene: TRBV5-1; clone size: many; D gene: -; J gene: TRBJ2-7; CDR3 protein: CASSLARMGYEQYF; CDR3 DNA: TGCGCCAGCAGCTTGGCCCGGATGGGCTACGAGCAGTACTTC
V gene: TRBV19; clone size: many; D gene: -; J gene: TRBJ1-5; CDR3 protein: CASSASQGLNQPQHF; CDR3 DNA: TGTGCCAGTAGTGCTTCACAGGGTCTGAATCAGCCCCAGCATTTT
V gene: TRBV5-6; clone size: many; D gene: TRBD1; J gene: TRBJ1-1; CDR3 protein: CASSLWDRQNTEAFF; CDR3 DNA: TGTGCCAGCAGCTTGTGGGACAGGCAGAACACTGAAGCTTTCTTT
V gene: TRBV7-9; clone size: many; D gene: -; J gene: TRBJ2-7; CDR3 protein: CASSGAGAYEQYF; CDR3 DNA: TGTGCCAGCAGCGGGGCAGGGGCCTACGAGCAGTACTTC
V gene: TRBV5-5; clone size: many; D gene: TRBD1; J gene: TRBJ2-7; CDR3 protein: CASSIGRTGGHEQYF; CDR3 DNA: TGTGCCAGCAGCATAGGTCGGACAGGGGGCCACGAGCAGTACTTC
V gene: TRBV7-2; clone size: many; D gene: TRBD2; J gene: TRBJ2-3; CDR3 protein: CASSLLSGLAGTDTQYF; CDR3 DNA: TGTGCCAGCAGCTTACTCTCGGGACTAGCGGGCACAGATACGCAGTATTTT
V gene: TRBV12-3/TRBV12-4; clone size: many; D gene: -; J gene: TRBJ2-3; CDR3 protein: CASSLRHLGLGTDTQYF; CDR3 DNA: TGTGCCAGCAGTTTACGGCACCTCGGCCTAGGCACAGATACGCAGTATTTT
V gene: TRBV7-9; clone size: many; D gene: TRBD2; J gene: TRBJ2-7; CDR3 protein: CASVDGRVTYEQYF; CDR3 DNA: TGTGCCAGCGTGGATGGGAGGGTAACCTACGAGCAGTACTTC
V gene: TRBV5-6; clone size: many; D gene: TRBD1; J gene: TRBJ1-1; CDR3 protein: CASSFVTGGWTEAFF; CDR3 DNA: TGTGCCAGCAGCTTTGTGACAGGGGGTTGGACTGAAGCTTTCTTT
V gene: TRBV7-8; clone size: -; D gene: TRBD2; J gene: TRBJ2-7; CDR3 protein: CASSLMGLASEQYF; CDR3 DNA: TGTGCCAGCAGCTTAATGGGACTAGCAAGCGAGCAGTACTTC
V gene: TRBV5-6; clone size: many; D gene: -; J gene: TRBJ2-6; CDR3 protein: CASSGRVGANVLTF; CDR3 DNA: TGTGCCAGCAGCGGCAGGGTTGGGGCCAACGTCCTGACTTTC
V gene: TRBV20-1; clone size: few; D gene: -; J gene: TRBJ2-1; CDR3 protein: CSARDLTTNEQFF; CDR3 DNA: TGCAGTGCGCGGGACTTGACTACCAATGAGCAGTTCTTC
V gene: TRBV20-1; clone size: many; D gene: -; J gene: TRBJ1-3; CDR3 protein: CSASCPGISGNTIYF; CDR3 DNA: TGCAGTGCTAGCTGTCCGGGGATCTCTGGAAACACCATATATTTT
V gene: TRBV27; clone size: many; D gene: -; J gene: TRBJ2-2; CDR3 protein: CASSLTRNTGELFF; CDR3 DNA: TGTGCCAGCAGTTTAACGAGGAACACCGGGGAGCTGTTTTTT
V gene: TRBV25-1; clone size: few; D gene: TRBD1; J gene: TRBJ2-7; CDR3 protein: CASSETGGFEQYF; CDR3 DNA: TGTGCCAGCAGTGAGACAGGGGGCTTCGAGCAGTACTTC
V gene: TRBV9; clone size: once; D gene: -; J gene: TRBJ2-2; CDR3 protein: CASSVEGGPGELLF; CDR3 DNA: TGTGCCAGCAGCGTAGAGGGGGGGCCCGGGGAGCTGCTTTTT
V gene: TRBV4-3; clone size: many; D gene: TRBD2; J gene: TRBJ2-3; CDR3 protein: CASSHGSSGGADTQYF; CDR3 DNA: TGCGCCAGCAGTCACGGGTCTAGCGGGGGGGCAGATACGCAGTATTTT
V gene: TRBV27; clone size: many; D gene: -; J gene: TRBJ1-5; CDR3 protein: CASSTNELSGVPQHF; CDR3 DNA: TGTGCCAGCAGCACGAACGAACTGAGCGGGGTGCCCCAGCATTTT
V gene: TRBV12-3/TRBV12-4; clone size: -; D gene: -; J gene: TRBJ2-1; CDR3 protein: CASRPSRGSEGEQFF; CDR3 DNA: TGTGCCAGCAGACCATCACGAGGGAGTGAGGGTGAGCAGTTCTTC
V gene: TRBV28; clone size: many; D gene: TRBD1; J gene: TRBJ1-1; CDR3 protein: CASTLDRGVAFF; CDR3 DNA: TGTGCCAGCACCCTTGACAGGGGTGTAGCTTTCTTT
V gene: TRBV5-4; clone size: many; D gene: TRBD2; J gene: TRBJ2-5; CDR3 protein: CASSLAGSGIKETQYF; CDR3 DNA: TGTGCCAGCAGCTTGGCCGGTAGCGGGATAAAAGAGACCCAGTACTTC
V gene: TRBV6-2/TRBV6-3; clone size: -; D gene: TRBD1; J gene: TRBJ2-1; CDR3 protein: CASEPTWGQTQETQFF; CDR3 DNA: TGTGCCAGCGAACCCACCTGGGGACAGACTCAAGAGACCCAGTTCTTC
V gene: TRBV11-2; clone size: -; D gene: -; J gene: TRBJ2-5; CDR3 protein: CASSPHSGDFQETQYF; CDR3 DNA: TGTGCCAGCAGCCCCCATAGCGGAGACTTCCAAGAGACCCAGTACTTC
V gene: TRBV6-2/TRBV6-3; clone size: -; D gene: TRBD2; J gene: TRBJ2-7; CDR3 protein: CASSYSTTSRVPIHEQYF; CDR3 DNA: TGTGCCAGCAGTTACTCGACGACTAGCAGGGTCCCAATCCACGAGCAGTACTTC
V gene: TRBV4-1; clone size: many; D gene: TRBD2; J gene: TRBJ2-2; CDR3 protein: CASSQDLGLNPTGELFF; CDR3 DNA: TGCGCCAGCAGCCAGGACCTGGGACTAAACCCCACCGGGGAGCTGTTTTTT
V gene: TRBV6-2/TRBV6-3; clone size: few; D gene: -; J gene: TRBJ1-1; CDR3 protein: CASSDLGESSEAFF; CDR3 DNA: TGTGCCAGCAGTGACTTGGGGGAATCCAGTGAAGCTTTCTTT
V gene: TRBV5-1; clone size: many; D gene: -; J gene: TRBJ1-1; CDR3 protein: CASSLEYPYSEAFF; CDR3 DNA: TGCGCCAGCAGCTTGGAGTACCCATACAGTGAAGCTTTCTTT
V gene: TRBV4-3; clone size: -; D gene: TRBD2; J gene: TRBJ2-7; CDR3 protein: CASSQELHLAGGSYEQCF; CDR3 DNA: TGCGCCAGCAGCCAAGAACTGCACTTAGCGGGGGGGAGCTACGAGCAGTGCTTC
V gene: TRBV12-3/TRBV12-4; clone size: many; D gene: TRBD2; J gene: TRBJ2-3; CDR3 protein: CASTPLAGLHTDTQYF; CDR3 DNA: TGTGCCAGCACCCCACTAGCGGGGCTGCACACAGATACGCAGTATTTT
V gene: TRBV19; clone size: once; D gene: -; J gene: TRBJ1-5; CDR3 protein: CASSKGQLTGEPQHF; CDR3 DNA: TGTGCCAGTAGTAAAGGACAGCTCACGGGGGAGCCCCAGCATTTT
V gene: TRBV13; clone size: many; D gene: -; J gene: TRBJ2-4; CDR3 protein: CASSLGHGDAKNIQYF; CDR3 DNA: TGTGCCAGCAGCTTAGGCCACGGAGATGCCAAAAACATTCAGTACTTC
V gene: TRBV6-2/TRBV6-3; clone size: many; D gene: -; J gene: TRBJ2-7; CDR3 protein: CASNQGPDEQYF; CDR3 DNA: TGTGCCAGCAACCAGGGTCCCGACGAGCAGTACTTC
V gene: TRBV7-2; clone size: -; D gene: TRBD2; J gene: TRBJ2-5; CDR3 protein: CASSWGLALGETQYF; CDR3 DNA: TGTGCCAGCAGCTGGGGACTAGCGCTAGGAGAGACCCAGTACTTC
V gene: TRBV6-5; clone size: many; D gene: -; J gene: TRBJ2-3; CDR3 protein: CASSSIQDTQYF; CDR3 DNA: TGTGCCAGCAGTTCCATCCAAGATACGCAGTATTTT
V gene: TRBV30; clone size: many; D gene: -; J gene: TRBJ1-1; CDR3 protein: CASYPRGLSTEAFF; CDR3 DNA: TGTGCCTCCTACCCCAGGGGCCTTTCCACTGAAGCTTTCTTT
V gene: TRBV7-9; clone size: -; D gene: TRBD2; J gene: TRBJ2-3; CDR3 protein: CASSQGTSGGVNTDTQYF; CDR3 DNA: TGTGCCAGCAGCCAGGGTACTAGCGGGGGCGTTAACACAGATACGCAGTATTTT
V gene: TRBV7-2; clone size: -; D gene: -; J gene: TRBJ2-3; CDR3 protein: CASSLRATRPDTQYF; CDR3 DNA: TGTGCCAGCAGCTTACGAGCCACCCGTCCAGATACGCAGTATTTT
V gene: TRBV6-2/TRBV6-3; clone size: few; D gene: -; J gene: TRBJ2-5; CDR3 protein: CASSLYPGHQETQYF; CDR3 DNA: TGTGCCAGCAGTCTCTATCCGGGACATCAAGAGACCCAGTACTTC
V gene: TRBV13; clone size: -; D gene: TRBD1; J gene: TRBJ2-5; CDR3 protein: CASSGVGTGGWTQYF; CDR3 DNA: TGTGCCAGCAGCGGCGTCGGGACAGGGGGATGGACCCAGTACTTC
V gene: TRBV30; clone size: -; D gene: -; J gene: TRBJ2-1; CDR3 protein: CALGPSTHEQFF; CDR3 DNA: TGTGCCCTGGGACCGTCTACCCATGAGCAGTTCTTC
V gene: TRBV7-6; clone size: many; D gene: TRBD1; J gene: TRBJ2-3; CDR3 protein: CASSQYRGSDTQYF; CDR3 DNA: TGTGCCAGCAGCCAATACAGGGGGTCAGATACGCAGTATTTT